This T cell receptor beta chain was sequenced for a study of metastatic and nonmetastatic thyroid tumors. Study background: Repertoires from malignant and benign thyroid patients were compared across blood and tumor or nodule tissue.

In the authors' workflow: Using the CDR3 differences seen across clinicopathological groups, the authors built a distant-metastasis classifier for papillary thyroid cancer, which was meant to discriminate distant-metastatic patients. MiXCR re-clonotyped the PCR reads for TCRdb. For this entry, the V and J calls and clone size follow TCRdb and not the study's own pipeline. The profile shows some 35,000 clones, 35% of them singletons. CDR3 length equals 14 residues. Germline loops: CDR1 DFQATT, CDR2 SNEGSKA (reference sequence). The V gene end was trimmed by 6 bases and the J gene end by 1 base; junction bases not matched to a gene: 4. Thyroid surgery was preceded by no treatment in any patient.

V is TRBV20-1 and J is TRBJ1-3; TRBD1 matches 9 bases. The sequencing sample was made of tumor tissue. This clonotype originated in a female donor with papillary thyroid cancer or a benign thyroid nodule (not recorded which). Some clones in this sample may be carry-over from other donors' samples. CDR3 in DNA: TGCAGTGCACAGGACAGGGGTTCTGGAAACACCATATATTTT. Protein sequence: CSAQDRGSGNTIYF.